These 7 T cell receptor beta chains share one sample of origin, sequenced in a study of shared clonotypes between healthy human individuals. Naive CD8 cells, CD45RO-negative and positively selected for CCR7, excluded terminally differentiated effector memory CD45RA+ cells. TCRdb's table, derived via immunoSEQ multiplex PCR, lists solely in-frame clones and lacks some. The profile shows hundreds of thousands of clones, 80% to 95% of them singletons. The material sequenced was naive CD8+ T cells sorted from blood. Source of these receptors: a young man in good health.

V and J are TRBV27 and TRBJ2-7; no reliable D call. V was cut by 5 bases and J by 3 bases, with 8 bases left in between. Germline V lookup: CDR1 MNHEY, CDR2 SMNVEV (reference sequence). This CDR3 has 12 amino acids. CDR3 DNA: TGTGCCAGCAGTAATTTCGGCTACGAGCAGTACTTC. Translated, it gives CASSNFGYEQYF.

As to this clone: Other nucleotide sequences from this sample produce the same CDR3. The rearrangement uses TRBV27 and TRBJ2-3, with D perhaps matching TRBD1 (6 bases). The V and J ends lost 1 base and 5 bases respectively, with 10 bases between them. Germline loops: CDR1 MNHEY, CDR2 SMNVEV (reference sequence). CDR3 length: 14 residues. The chain's CDR3 is CASSLLGGEDTQYF. The CDR3 coding sequence is TGTGCCAGCAGTTTATTAGGGGGTGAAGATACGCAGTATTTT.

The chain links TRBV19 to TRBJ1-5; D gene unclear. V dropped 2 bases and J dropped 3 bases, with 11 bases sitting between them. The V gene's germline CDR1 is LNHDA and CDR2 SQIVND (reference sequence). The CDR3 runs 15 residues. The CDR3 spells CASSIIHLANQPQHF. Here the CDR3 DNA reads TGTGCCAGTAGTATAATTCACCTAGCCAATCAGCCCCAGCATTTT.

The chain combines TRBV4-1 with TRBJ2-4; D gene ambiguous. The CDR3 sequence is 14 residues long. Germline CDR1 MGHRA, CDR2 YSYEKL. Trimming pared 0 bases from V and 8 bases from J, leaving 11 bases between. The CDR3 DNA reads as TGCGCCAGCAGCCAAGATCTAGGGAAGGACATTCAGTACTTC. It is translated as CASSQDLGKDIQYF.

This clone has a single count. The rearrangement joins TRBV4-1 to TRBJ1-1, with a possible D match to TRBD1 (6 bases). V lost 0 bases and J 3 bases, leaving 11 bases between the germline ends. Germline V gene sequence: CDR1 MGHRA, CDR2 YSYEKL. This CDR3 spans 15 amino acids. The chain's CDR3 is CASSQDRGADTEAFF. The DNA of the CDR3 is TGCGCCAGCAGCCAAGATCGGGGGGCTGACACTGAAGCTTTCTTT.

The V and J genes are TRBV15 and TRBJ2-6; tentatively, D is TRBD1 or TRBD2 (5 bases each). The CDR3 has 17 amino acids. Germline V CDR1 and CDR2: LNHNV, YYDKDF (reference sequence). V lost 1 base, J lost 3 bases, and 13 bases lay in between. CDR3 region: CATSRGEGTVGANVLTF. The DNA of the CDR3 is TGTGCCACCAGCAGAGGCGAGGGGACGGTTGGGGCCAACGTCCTGACTTTC.

This clone was detected once. The gene calls are TRBV7-8 and TRBJ1-3; D is perhaps TRBD1 (5 bases). CDR1 is SGHVS and CDR2 is FQNEAQ in the germline V gene. The CDR3 runs 16 residues. Trimming took off 0 bases at V and 0 bases at J, with 9 bases between the two ends. This chain's CDR3 is CASSLARQSSGNTIYF. CDR3 DNA sequence: TGTGCCAGCAGCTTAGCGAGACAGAGCTCTGGAAACACCATATATTTT.